This T cell receptor (beta chain) was captured by sequencing in a study of shared clonotypes between healthy human individuals (dated by TCRdb to the early 2020s). Turning to the overall study: Three men and a couple of women, aged 18 to 49 years, made up the cohort. Per donor, leukapheresis produced somewhere between about 0.94 and 9.5 billion PBMCs. For each donor, three plates each were used for CD4 naive and CD4 memory, two plates were used for CD8 naive, and one plate was used for CD8 memory. Different laboratories and diverse techniques were used to prepare libraries and sequence TCR repertoires, to increase sequencing depth and limit assay-specific biases. The study deeply sequenced blood TCR repertoires of about 5 healthy adults to estimate repertoire size and the extent of clonotype sharing between individuals.

Details on this clone: It has no known antigen specificity. There are no base qualities to consult, and no much larger clone falls within one base. Different DNA sequences within this sample yield the same CDR3.

V is pared back by 1 base and J by 6 bases, with 10 bases lying between the germline termini. The germline V gene supplies CDR1 SGHNT and CDR2 YENEEA. From its cysteine to its phenylalanine, the CDR3 spans 13 amino acids. CDR3 DNA is the only sequence kept; it has 39 bases, read in frame from the first base. General conclusions and limits of the study: Sampling was restricted to blood, and TCR repertoires in tissue are likely to differ from TCR repertoires in blood. Rarefaction of sorted-subset datasets indicated incomplete sequencing despite the large sequencing depth. Based on pairwise subsampling, the degree of clonotype sharing among donors was expected to be affected by sequencing depth. Across a few donors, approximately 5% of naive CD4, roughly 3.5% of naive CD8, roughly 2.3% of memory CD4, and under 0.45% of memory CD8 clonotypes were shared. Compared with non-shared clonotypes, the clonotypes found in all four sorted-subset donors had higher generation probabilities. Estimated clonotype richness was generally larger for naive than for memory subsets. The small number of donors limited the genetic and exposure-history diversity represented.

Using the deep immunoSEQ assay, TCR CDR3 regions were amplified from genomic DNA by multiplex PCR. For each cell subset, the extracted genomic DNA was distributed evenly across all wells of several immunoSEQ 96-well plates, and each plate served as one replicate. For sorted subsets, about 200 ng genomic DNA, equal to some 30,000 T cell genomes, was loaded into each replicate PCR. Purified libraries were quantified with a Qubit 3.0 fluorometer, sized on a Bioanalyzer 2100, and re-quantified with the KAPA Library Quantification kit. Every immunoSEQ 96-well plate was sequenced on a separate single-read 150-cycle Illumina NextSeq 550 flow cell. The authors' analysis ran thus. Because the immunoSEQ output held only junctional sequences and lacked quality scores, the filtering could not match the filtering applied to full-length reads. To assign V/J genes and CDR3, sequences were annotated using PyIR, a Python wrapper for IgBLAST v1.9, with IMGT germline references. Reads were removed for weak V/J assignments (E-value above 1e-6), missing CDR3, stop codons, out-of-frame junctions, or ambiguous translated residues. V3J clonotypes were defined by identical inferred V gene, J gene, and CDR3 amino acid sequence. Percentage overlap between repertoires was computed as shared unique clonotypes divided by the size of the smaller repertoire. Repertoire richness was assessed with RTK rarefaction, the Chao1 estimator, and Recon v2.1 estimates of unobserved clonotypes. Generation probabilities for all TCRbeta clonotypes obtained by the gDNA method from four donors were computed using OLGA. The immuneACCESS repertoire file appears here via TCRdb, limited to in-frame rearrangements. These files lack a portion of the clones; in checked studies, under half of the deficit traces to unresolved V genes, and the cause of the others is not known. V and J calls and clone size come straight from that table; D and trimming were deduced from the DNA. This sample comprises 2 million to 2.5 million clones, approximately 93% of them detected only once. Of the sample, 0.39% is held by the ten largest clones.

Healthy HIV-negative adults with no recently reported acute infections or vaccinations were included as donors. Every donor was a Caucasian adult residing in Nashville, Tennessee, USA. CD4+ T cells were enriched through magnetic negative selection, after which naive cells were positively selected on CD45RA and the remaining negative fraction served as the memory subset. Blood was obtained by leukapheresis, after which PBMCs were separated by Ficoll-Histopaque density gradient centrifugation and cryopreserved in liquid nitrogen vapor phase. Analytical flow cytometry was used to check the purity and quantity of each magnetically sorted T cell population. From each sorted fraction, genomic DNA was isolated and quantified by UV absorbance on a Nanodrop 2000c.

The source is a man between 18 and 29 years old in good health. Some clones in this sample may be carry-over from other donors' samples. The sample taken for sequencing was naive CD4+ T cells from PBMCs. Read against the paper, the sample's cell subset or site label means: CD45RA+ positively selected. The chain is encoded by TRBV11-3 joined to TRBJ2-7; the D gene identity is not certain. The nucleotide sequence reads TGTGCCAGCAGCTTAGGGGTATCCGGCGAGCAGTACTTC. This codes for CASSLGVSGEQYF.